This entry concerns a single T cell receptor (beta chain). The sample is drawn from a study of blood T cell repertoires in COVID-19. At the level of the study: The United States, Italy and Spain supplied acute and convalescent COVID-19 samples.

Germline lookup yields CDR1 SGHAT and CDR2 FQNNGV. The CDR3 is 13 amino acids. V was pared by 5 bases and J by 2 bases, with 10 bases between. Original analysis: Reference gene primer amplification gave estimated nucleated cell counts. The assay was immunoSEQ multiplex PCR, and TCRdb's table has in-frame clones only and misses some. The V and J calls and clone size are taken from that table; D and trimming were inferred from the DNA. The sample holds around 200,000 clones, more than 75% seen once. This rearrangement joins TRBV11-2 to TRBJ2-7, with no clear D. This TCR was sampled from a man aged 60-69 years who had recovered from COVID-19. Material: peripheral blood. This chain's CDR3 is CASSLNTPYEQYF. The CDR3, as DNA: TGTGCCAGCAGCCTGAACACCCCCTACGAGCAGTACTTC.